The entry below gives a single TCR beta chain sequence along with its context. The antigen remains unidentified. The PCR contained 60 Vbeta and 13 Jbeta primers. Sequencing was performed with immunoSEQ multiplex PCR; in TCRdb, only in-frame clones are kept and a portion is missing. The profile shows 150,000 or so clones, 60% to 80% of them singletons. The CDR3 is 14 amino acids. The V gene's germline CDR1 is SGHKS and CDR2 YYEKEE (reference sequence). The V segment lost 0 bases and the J segment 6 bases; nucleotides outside the gene matches: 3. This sample is part of a study of cytomegalovirus exposure and HLA in healthy donors. Study at large: Inside one of the first data releases sat 80 million to 95 million unique TCRs taken from HLA-typed donors. Study results and caveats: In a later analysis, productive TCRs from donors in an Asian-associated ancestry cluster reportedly carried fewer N-insertions than the cohort mean.

The sample consisted of PBMCs. V usage is TRBV5-5 and J usage is TRBJ2-1; 7 bases fit TRBD2. The TCR comes from a male donor in good health and CMV-seronegative. This CDR3 reads CASSLVLAVNEQFF. CDR3 in DNA: TGTGCCAGCAGCTTGGTGCTAGCGGTCAATGAGCAGTTCTTC.